This T cell receptor beta chain was captured by sequencing in a study of long-term antiretroviral therapy in people with HIV. Findings and caveats of the study: The data indicate that diversity increased after ART but remained below transplant donor controls.

As concerns this clone: What it binds is unknown.

CDR1 is MNHEY and CDR2 is SMNVEV in the germline V gene (reference sequence). The V and J ends lost 2 bases and 5 bases respectively, with 4 bases between them. This CDR3 has 12 residues. The run of the v3.0 immunoSEQ assay was at survey level. Here immunoSEQ multiplex PCR was the method, and the copy in TCRdb shows in-frame clones only, minus some. Of under 45,000 clones listed, roughly four fifths are singletons. This TCR came from a man between 18 and 35 years old with HIV. The gene calls are TRBV27 and TRBJ2-1; D call uncertain. The material sequenced was unsorted PBMCs, taken 1 year after starting antiretroviral therapy. CDR3 region: CASSLQDNEQFF. The DNA for the CDR3 is TGTGCCAGCAGTTTACAAGACAATGAGCAGTTCTTC.